The present T cell receptor (beta chain) was sequenced within a study of blood T cell repertoires in COVID-19. This CDR3 comprises 19 residues. Germline V lookup: CDR1 SGHTA, CDR2 FQGTGA. Between the trimmed V and J ends, which lost 2 bases and 0 bases, there was a span of 17 bases. Data came from immunoSEQ multiplex PCR; TCRdb stores just in-frame clones and leaves some out. This table has 200,000 to 250,000 clones, under 90% appearing once. V usage is TRBV7-3 and J usage is TRBJ2-6; D is ambiguous. Specimen: PBMCs or T cells enriched from blood (not recorded which). The clonotype originates from a woman aged 50 to 60 who had been exposed to COVID-19. The CDR3 loop is CASSLEMVNILSGANVLTF. CDR3 DNA sequence: TGTGCCAGCAGCTTAGAGATGGTGAATATACTCTCTGGGGCCAACGTCCTGACTTTC.